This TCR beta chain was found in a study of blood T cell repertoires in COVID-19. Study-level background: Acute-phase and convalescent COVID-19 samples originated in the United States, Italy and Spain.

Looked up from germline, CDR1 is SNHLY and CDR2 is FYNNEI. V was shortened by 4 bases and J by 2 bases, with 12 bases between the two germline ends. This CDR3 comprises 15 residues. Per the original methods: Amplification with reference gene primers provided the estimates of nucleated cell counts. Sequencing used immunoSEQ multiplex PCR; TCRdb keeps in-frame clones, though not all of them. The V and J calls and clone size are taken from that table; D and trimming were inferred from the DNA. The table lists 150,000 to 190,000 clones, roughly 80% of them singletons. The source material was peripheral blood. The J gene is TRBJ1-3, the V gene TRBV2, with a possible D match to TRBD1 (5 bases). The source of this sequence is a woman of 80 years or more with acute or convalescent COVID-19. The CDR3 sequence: CASSAGWTTGNTIYF. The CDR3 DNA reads TGTGCCAGCAGTGCCGGCTGGACAACTGGAAACACCATATATTTT.